The entry below describes one T cell receptor (beta chain). The PCR had 60 Vbeta and 13 Jbeta primers. Data came from immunoSEQ multiplex PCR; TCRdb stores just in-frame clones and leaves some out. The sample comprises about 160,000 clones, 70% to 85% of which are singletons, and 4.3% rests with the top ten. Trimming took off 1 base at V and 0 bases at J, with 8 bases between the two ends. CDR3 length: 15 residues. Per germline, CDR1 SGHTA and CDR2 FQGTGA. The sample originates from a study of cytomegalovirus exposure and HLA in healthy donors. The clonotype was recovered from a man between 40 and 49 years old in good health and CMV-seronegative. The genes are TRBV7-3 and TRBJ2-3, with D possibly TRBD1 on 6 matching bases. What was sequenced was PBMCs. CDR3 DNA sequence: TGTGCCAGCAGCTTAATAGGACAGAGCACAGATACGCAGTATTTT. Its translation is CASSLIGQSTDTQYF.